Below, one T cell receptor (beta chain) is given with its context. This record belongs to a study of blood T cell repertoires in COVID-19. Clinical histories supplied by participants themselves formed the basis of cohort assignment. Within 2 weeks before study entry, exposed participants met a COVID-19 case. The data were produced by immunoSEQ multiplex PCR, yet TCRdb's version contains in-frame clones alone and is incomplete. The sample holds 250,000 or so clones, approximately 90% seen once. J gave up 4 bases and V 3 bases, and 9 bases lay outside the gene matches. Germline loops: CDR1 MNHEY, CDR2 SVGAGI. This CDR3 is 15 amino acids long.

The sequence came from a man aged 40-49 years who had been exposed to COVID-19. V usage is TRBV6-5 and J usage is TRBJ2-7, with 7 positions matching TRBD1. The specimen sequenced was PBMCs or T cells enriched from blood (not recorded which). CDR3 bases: TGTGCCAGCAGTTATGGTCCGGGACAGTTATACGAGCAGTACTTC. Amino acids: CASSYGPGQLYEQYF.